Sequencing of this T cell receptor beta chain was carried out in a study of PD-1 blockade in classical Hodgkin lymphoma. Every patient was affected by relapse after autologous stem cell transplantation, while exposure to brentuximab vedotin was not uniform. Remarks on this clone: Its antigen is as yet unknown.

Notes on the study in general: Nivolumab initiation under 1 year post-ASCT meant exclusion.

Germline-derived CDR1 and CDR2 are SGHTA and FQGTGA. The CDR3 has 16 amino acids. After removal of 4 bases from V and 0 bases from J, the junction contained 3 bases not matched to a gene. Method: immunoSEQ multiplex PCR; TCRdb's copy keeps in-frame clones and lacks some. This sample carries more than 70,000 clones, about 93% of them seen once, and the ten largest clones take approximately 2.5%. V usage is TRBV7-3 and J usage is TRBJ2-3; 11 nucleotides agree with TRBD2. This receptor was identified in a human donor with classical Hodgkin lymphoma. The sample in question was peripheral blood mononuclear cells (PBMCs), obtained before the second cycle of nivolumab. The chain's CDR3 is CASSSRTSGSTDTQYF. CDR3 sequence (DNA): TGTGCCAGCAGCTCTCGGACTAGCGGGAGCACAGATACGCAGTATTTT.